These 4 T cell receptor beta chains came from one sample sequenced in a study of CD8 T cells in Susac syndrome. With random hexamers, reverse transcription was performed on roughly 0.45 to 1 ug of RNA. MiXCR was run by TCRdb on the immunoSEQ multiplex PCR reads, yielding one entry per CDR3 protein. The sample includes 250,000 to 350,000 distinct CDR3 sequences, just over 90% of them seen just once. Sequencing input: CD4+ T cells from PBMCs. The receptors originated from a human donor with multiple sclerosis.

This chain joins TRBV1 and TRBJ1-5; the table assigns TRBD1, which was not confirmed against the DNA. TRBV1 is a listed pseudogene. This CDR3 contains 15 residues. CDR3 nucleotides: TGCACCAGCAGCCAAGATCGACCCCTTTATCAGCCCCAGCATTTT. This sequence encodes CTSSQDRPLYQPQHF.

The chain is built from TRBV19 and TRBJ1-4; 9 nucleotides match TRBD1. The germline V gene encodes CDR1 LNHDA and CDR2 SQIVND (reference sequence). V shed 4 bases and J 8 bases; nucleotides not matched to a gene: 2. The length of the CDR3 is 13 residues. Written as DNA, the CDR3 is TGTGCCAGTAGTAACGACAGGGGGGAAAAACTGTTTTTT. Its protein product is CASSNDRGEKLFF.

The chain links TRBV20-1 to TRBJ2-7; a possible D gene is TRBD2 (6 bases). The CDR3 is made up of 12 amino acids. V dropped 3 bases and J dropped 4 bases, with 10 bases sitting between them. The V gene's germline CDR1 is DFQATT and CDR2 SNEGSKA (reference sequence). The CDR3 sequence is CSARAGRYEQYF. The CDR3 DNA reads TGCAGTGCTAGGGCGGGGCGGTACGAGCAGTACTTC.

The J gene is TRBJ1-5, the V gene TRBV20-1; D might be TRBD1 (6 bases). This CDR3 is 13 amino acids long. CDR1 is DFQATT, CDR2 SNEGSKA, per germline (reference sequence). V was pared by 5 bases and J by 3 bases, with 11 bases between. The CDR3 nucleotides are TGCAGTGCTGGGGGGGCTCTCAATCAGCCCCAGCATTTT. Its protein is CSAGGALNQPQHF.